These 4 T cell receptor beta chains were sequenced from one sample in a study of immune heterogeneity within non-small cell lung tumors. Template was bulk tumor genomic DNA, roughly 600 ng per sample. Several biopsies were spaced far apart within each primary tumor and obtained as surgery took place. Patients had untreated, newly diagnosed non-small cell lung cancer and underwent curative surgery. TCR beta CDR3 was amplified by multiplex PCR, first round 10 cycles, 32 V and 13 J primers. TCRdb re-derived calls from the multiplex PCR reads in MiXCR, one entry per CDR3 protein. The table has approximately 7,200 distinct CDR3 sequences, roughly a fifth seen once. Sequencing used lung tumor tissue. The receptors originated from a man aged 60 to 75 with non-small cell lung cancer.

Relative to its sample, this clonotype is medium-sized. This chain connects TRBV10-3 to TRBJ2-7, with 12 nucleotides matching TRBD1. After removal of 4 bases from V and 3 bases from J, the junction contained 4 bases not matched to a gene. The CDR3 is 15 amino acids. Germline V gives CDR1 ENHRY, CDR2 SYGVKD. The CDR3 sequence is CAISVGTGGSYEQYF. CDR3 nucleotides: TGTGCCATCAGTGTGGGGACAGGGGGCAGCTACGAGCAGTACTTC.

Concerning this clonotype itself: At one of its ends the junction is not consistent with the germline gene, which may arise from a read error. The chain uses TRBV19 and TRBJ1-1, with D possibly matching TRBD1 (5 bases). The CDR3 is 16 residues long. Per germline, CDR1 LNHDA and CDR2 SQIVND (reference sequence). The CDR3 here is CDSTPGFRQMNTEDFF. The CDR3 DNA reads as TGTGACAGTACCCCGGGTTTCCGACAGATGAACACTGAAGATTTCTTT.

To note about this clonotype: This may arise from a read error, as a much more abundant clone is one base away. The chain links TRBV5-1 to TRBJ2-7; perhaps TRBD1 as D (6 bases). The V gene's germline CDR1 is SGHRS and CDR2 YFSETQ. CDR3 length equals 13 residues. CDR3 region: CASSPDRGNDQYF. For the CDR3, the DNA is TGCGCCAGCAGCCCGGACAGAGGAAACGATCAGTACTTC. Complete variable domain (other parts from reference TRBV5-1 and TRBJ2-7): KAGVTQTPRYLIKTRGQQVTLSCSPISGHRSVSWYQQTPGQGLQFLFEYFSETQRNKGNFPGRFSGRQFSNSRSEMNVSTLELGDSALYLCASSPDRGNDQYFGPGTRLTVT.

There are many counts of this clonotype. V usage is TRBV20-1 and J usage is TRBJ2-5; D gene uncertain. The germline gives CDR1 DFQATT, CDR2 SNEGSKA (reference sequence). This CDR3 spans 11 amino acids. Deletions cut 6 bases from V and 3 bases from J, with 8 bases between. In DNA, the CDR3 is TGCAGTGCCGTTATAAAAGAGACCCAGTACTTC. It specifies CSAVIKETQYF.